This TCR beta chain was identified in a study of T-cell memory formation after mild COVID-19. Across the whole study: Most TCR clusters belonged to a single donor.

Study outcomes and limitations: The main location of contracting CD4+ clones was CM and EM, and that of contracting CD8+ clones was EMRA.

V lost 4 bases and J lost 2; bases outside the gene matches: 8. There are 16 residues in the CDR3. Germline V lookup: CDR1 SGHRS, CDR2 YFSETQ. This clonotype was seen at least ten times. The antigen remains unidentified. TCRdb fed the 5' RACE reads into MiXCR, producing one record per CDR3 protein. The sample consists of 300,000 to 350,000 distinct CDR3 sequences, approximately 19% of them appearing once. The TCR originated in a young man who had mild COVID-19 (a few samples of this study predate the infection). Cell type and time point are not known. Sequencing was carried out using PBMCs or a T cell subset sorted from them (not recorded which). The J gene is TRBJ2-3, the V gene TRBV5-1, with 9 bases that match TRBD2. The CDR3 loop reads CASSEEAGGLTDTQYF. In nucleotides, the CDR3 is TGCGCCAGCAGCGAAGAAGCGGGGGGCCTCACAGATACGCAGTATTTT.